This T cell receptor (beta chain) appears in the sequencing data of a study of human T cells and chemical hapten exposure. About the study: Minor volume differences among pooled libraries chiefly drove per-sample TCR yield variation.

This clonotype was counted ten times or more. The V end lost 5 bases, the J end lost 3 bases, and 20 bases lay between the germline ends. The V gene's germline CDR1 is MNHEY and CDR2 SMNVEV (reference sequence). The CDR3 consists of 16 residues. Time point here: patch test 2, 6 weeks after DPC sensitization. As for treatment: therapeutic diphenylcyclopropenone sensitization with weekly scalp DPC. TCRdb re-analysed the RACE reads in MiXCR, keeping a single row per CDR3 protein. The table lists a few hundred thousand distinct CDR3 sequences, about 6.9% of them singletons. The J gene is TRBJ2-7, the V gene TRBV27; possibly TRBD1 for D (6 bases). The TCR was taken from a woman under 30 with alopecia areata. Some clones in this sample may be carry-over from other donors' samples. This material consisted of whole blood, taken in connection with sensitization to the hapten diphenylcyclopropenone (DPC). The DNA of the CDR3 is TGTGCCAGCAGTACCTTGCCCGGGACATCAGACTACGAGCAGTACTTC. Its protein product is CASSTLPGTSDYEQYF.